These 30 T cell receptor beta chains came from one sample sequenced in a study of cytomegalovirus exposure and HLA in healthy donors. Some clones are missing from TCRdb's copy, which holds only in-frame ones; the method was immunoSEQ multiplex PCR. The data show 50,000 to 65,000 clones, with 89% seen just once and more than 14% held by the top ten. Sequencing was carried out using PBMCs. These receptors came from a young woman in good health and CMV-seronegative.

V and J are TRBV7-3 and TRBJ2-1; possible D gene TRBD1, 6 bases. This CDR3 is 17 amino acids long. V gave up 5 bases and J gave up 2 bases, with 19 bases separating them. Germline V CDR1 and CDR2: SGHTA, FQGTGA. CDR3 region: CASSPRPAGVPYNEQFF. CDR3 nucleotides: TGTGCCAGCAGCCCCCGGCCCGCAGGGGTCCCCTACAATGAGCAGTTCTTC.

V usage is TRBV5-1 and J usage is TRBJ1-2; 9 bases fit TRBD1. The V gene end was trimmed by 3 bases and the J gene end by 4 bases; junction bases not matched to a gene: 16. There are 18 residues in the CDR3. The germline gives CDR1 SGHRS, CDR2 YFSETQ. The CDR3 reads CASSYRPGQGSFSYGYTF. The CDR3 bases are TGCGCCAGCAGCTACAGACCGGGACAGGGAAGTTTTTCCTATGGCTACACCTTC.

The chain links TRBV7-6 to TRBJ2-5, with D unclear. Trimming removed 5 bases from V and 5 bases from J, with 6 bases in between. Germline-derived CDR1 and CDR2 are SGHVS and FNYEAQ. CDR3 length: 11 residues. The DNA for the CDR3 is TGTGCCAGCAGCCTTCAGGAGACCCAGTACTTC. Residues: CASSLQETQYF.

This sequence joins TRBV6-1 and TRBJ1-2; D might be TRBD1 (5 bases). The CDR3 is 14 amino acids. CDR1 and CDR2 (germline): MNHNS, SASEGT. V lost 3 bases, J lost 2 bases, and 10 bases lay in between. This chain's CDR3 is CASSEQGANYGYTF. DNA for the CDR3: TGTGCCAGCAGTGAGCAGGGTGCCAACTATGGCTACACCTTC.

The chain carries TRBV11-2 and TRBJ2-5; 7 bases map to TRBD2. Germline values: CDR1 SGHAT, CDR2 FQNNGV. J gave up 1 base and V 6 bases, and 8 bases lay outside the gene matches. The CDR3 has 15 amino acids. CDR3 in amino acids: CASSSERGPQETQYF. For the CDR3, the DNA is TGTGCCAGCAGTTCCGAGCGGGGTCCCCAAGAGACCCAGTACTTC.

In its sample, this clone was seen once. The chain employs TRBV6-4 and TRBJ2-1; 9 positions agree with TRBD1. This CDR3 spans 14 amino acids. The V gene end was trimmed by 3 bases and the J gene end by 13 bases; junction bases not matched to a gene: 10. Germline loops: CDR1 MRHNA, CDR2 SNTAGT. This CDR3 reads CASSEGGGTGRQFF. CDR3 DNA: TGTGCCAGCAGTGAGGGCGGTGGGACAGGGCGTCAGTTCTTC.

This clone was seen a single time. The chain is built from TRBV28 and TRBJ2-2; TRBD2 agrees at 7 bases. Germline V gene sequence: CDR1 MDHEN, CDR2 SYDVKM. CDR3 size: 17 residues. The V gene end was trimmed by 1 base and the J gene end by 6 bases; junction bases not matched to a gene: 11. For the CDR3, the DNA is TGTGCCAGCAGTTTATCGGGCGGGAGTGCAACTGCCGGGGAGCTGTTTTTT. Residues: CASSLSGGSATAGELFF.

This clone was counted a single time. V is TRBV10-3 and J is TRBJ1-2; TRBD1 matches at 8 bases. Looked up from germline, CDR1 is ENHRY and CDR2 is SYGVKD. V trimming: 5 bases; J trimming: 7 bases; junction bases outside the gene matches: 3. The CDR3 extends over 12 amino acids. This CDR3 reads CAISYDRGGYTF. Here the CDR3 DNA reads TGTGCCATCAGTTACGACAGGGGTGGCTACACCTTC.

V and J are TRBV6-4 and TRBJ1-2, with a weak D call TRBD1 (6 bases). CDR1 and CDR2 (germline): MRHNA, SNTAGT. Trimming left V 3 bases short and J 0 bases short, with 11 bases between. The CDR3 loop spans 15 amino acids. The chain's CDR3 is CASSEIGGSNYGYTF. The CDR3 DNA reads as TGTGCCAGCAGTGAGATTGGGGGCTCTAACTATGGCTACACCTTC.

The gene calls are TRBV6-5 and TRBJ1-5; tentatively, D is TRBD1 (6 bases). Germline V gene sequence: CDR1 MNHEY, CDR2 SVGAGI. The ends were cut back, 2 bases at V and 2 bases at J, with 10 bases in the middle. CDR3 size: 15 residues. Written as DNA, the CDR3 is TGTGCCAGCAGTTACGGGGCAGGGGGCAATCAGCCCCAGCATTTT. Its protein product is CASSYGAGGNQPQHF.

This rearrangement joins TRBV2 to TRBJ1-5; no clear D. This CDR3 is built from 13 residues. Trimming left V 6 bases short and J 2 bases short, with 8 bases between. Per germline, CDR1 SNHLY and CDR2 FYNNEI. CDR3 DNA: TGTGCCAGCAGGGAGCAAGGCAATCAGCCCCAGCATTTT. Its translation: CASREQGNQPQHF.

This clone has just a few counts. This chain links TRBV6-1 with TRBJ2-3, with D perhaps TRBD1 (5 bases). This CDR3 has 16 residues. The V and J ends lost 0 bases and 0 bases respectively, with 10 bases between them. From germline, CDR1 is MNHNS and CDR2 SASEGT. In DNA form, the CDR3 reads TGTGCCAGCAGTGAAGCATCAGGGTCCAGCACAGATACGCAGTATTTT. Translated: CASSEASGSSTDTQYF.

This clone was seen a handful of times. The rearrangement links TRBV7-8 to TRBJ1-2; 10 nucleotides align to TRBD1. Trimming took 5 bases from V and 4 from J; bases not matched to a gene: 10. CDR1 and CDR2 (germline): SGHVS, FQNEAQ. The CDR3 runs to 16 residues. This CDR3 reads CASSPMTGGSGYGYTF. The CDR3 nucleotides are TGTGCCAGCAGCCCCATGACAGGGGGCTCCGGCTATGGCTACACCTTC.

V usage is TRBV6-5 and J usage is TRBJ1-3; 8 bases align to TRBD1. Germline trimming cut 6 bases from V and 2 bases from J; bases unmatched to any gene: 3. This CDR3 has 14 amino acids. Looked up from germline, CDR1 is MNHEY and CDR2 is SVGAGI. The CDR3 loop is CASRRQGTGNTIYF. The CDR3 coding sequence is TGTGCCAGCAGGCGACAGGGGACTGGAAACACCATATATTTT.

The V call is TRBV4-3, the J call TRBJ2-7; 16 nucleotides align to TRBD2. The germline V gene has CDR1 LGHNA and CDR2 YSLEER. V was pared by 0 bases and J by 2 bases, with 10 bases of the junction left unmatched. This CDR3 spans 20 amino acids. The CDR3, as DNA: TGCGCCAGCAGCCAAGAGAGGGGACTAGCGGGAGGGGGGGTAACCTACGAGCAGTACTTC. It is translated as CASSQERGLAGGGVTYEQYF.

The chain is built from TRBV29-1 and TRBJ2-6, with 8 bases identical to TRBD1. The germline V gene has CDR1 SQVTM and CDR2 ANQGSEA. J gave up 4 bases and V 5 bases, and 7 bases lay outside the gene matches. The length of the CDR3 is 15 residues. CDR3 protein: CSVRQGASGANVLTF. Written as DNA, the CDR3 is TGCAGCGTTAGGCAGGGGGCATCGGGGGCCAACGTCCTGACTTTC.

V and J are TRBV5-4 and TRBJ2-5, with TRBD1 identical over 7 bases. Germline CDR1 SGHNT, CDR2 YYREEE (reference sequence). The CDR3 runs to 16 residues. The V segment lost 0 bases and the J segment 4 bases; nucleotides outside the gene matches: 9. The CDR3 DNA is TGTGCCAGCAGCTTGGCCGAGGGGGCTCGGTCAGAGACCCAGTACTTC. Protein sequence: CASSLAEGARSETQYF.

In DNA form, the CDR3 reads TGTGCCAGCATCGGCGGCACAGGATACACCGGGGAGCTGTTTTTT. Translating gives CASIGGTGYTGELFF. This chain joins TRBV25-1 and TRBJ2-2, with D perhaps TRBD1 (5 bases). V was clipped by 7 bases and J by 3 bases, with 15 bases between them. Per the germline V gene, CDR1 is MGHDK and CDR2 is SYGVNS. The CDR3 is made up of 15 amino acids.

The chain uses TRBV6-5 and TRBJ2-1; 8 bases map to TRBD2. V dropped 0 bases and J dropped 5; count of bases not matched to a gene: 3. The length of the CDR3 is 15 residues. The germline V gene has CDR1 MNHEY and CDR2 SVGAGI. CDR3 in DNA: TGTGCCAGCAGTTACTCGACTAGCGCCCACAATGAGCAGTTCTTC. Its protein product is CASSYSTSAHNEQFF.

This clone was counted between two and nine times. V is TRBV28 and J is TRBJ1-2; 7 bases are shared with TRBD1. The germline CDR1 and CDR2 sequences are MDHEN and SYDVKM. With 10 bases clipped from V and 3 bases from J, the junction kept 5 bases outside the gene matches. The CDR3 is 12 residues long. The CDR3 sequence: CATGTDDYGYTF. CDR3 in DNA: TGTGCCACCGGGACAGACGACTATGGCTACACCTTC.

The chain has TRBV14 and TRBJ2-3; a possible D gene is TRBD2 (6 bases). This CDR3 has 15 amino acids. CDR1 and CDR2 from the germline V gene are SGHDN and FVKESK. V lost 1 base and J 4 bases, leaving 12 bases between the germline ends. As DNA, the CDR3 is TGTGCCAGCAGCCAAGGGCTAGCGTGGGCAGATACGCAGTATTTT. As protein: CASSQGLAWADTQYF.

The chain couples TRBV28 to TRBJ1-1, with D hard to call. V dropped 5 bases and J dropped 1 base, with 5 bases sitting between them. The CDR3 sequence is 12 residues long. Germline lookup yields CDR1 MDHEN and CDR2 SYDVKM. The CDR3 sequence: CASSLPNTEAFF. The CDR3 DNA follows: TGTGCCAGCAGTCTACCGAACACTGAAGCTTTCTTT.

The chain joins TRBV6-6 to TRBJ1-5, with 7 nucleotides matching TRBD1. V dropped 11 bases and J dropped 1; count of bases not matched to a gene: 5. The germline gives CDR1 MNHNY, CDR2 SVGAGI (reference sequence). The CDR3 totals 13 residues. CDR3 DNA: TGTGCCGCGACCAGGGGGAGCAATCAGCCCCAGCATTTT. This sequence encodes CAATRGSNQPQHF.

The chain has TRBV19 and TRBJ1-4; the D is unclear. Trimming took 4 bases from V and 7 from J, leaving 10 bases between them. The CDR3 is made up of 13 amino acids. Looked up from germline, CDR1 is LNHDA and CDR2 is SQIVND (reference sequence). The CDR3 region has the DNA TGTGCCAGTAGTAATGCCCTCAGTGAAAAACTGTTTTTT. Amino acid sequence: CASSNALSEKLFF.

The CDR3 loop reads CSVGLAGKETQYF. Here the CDR3 DNA reads TGCAGCGTTGGTCTAGCGGGGAAAGAGACCCAGTACTTC. This sequence joins TRBV29-1 and TRBJ2-5; 9 positions match TRBD2. V lost 4 bases to trimming and J lost 3 bases; unmatched junction nucleotides: 3. The CDR3 spans 13 residues. Germline loops: CDR1 SQVTM, CDR2 ANQGSEA.

The chain links TRBV6-1 to TRBJ2-7; TRBD1 matches at 7 bases. This CDR3 is built from 14 residues. With 5 bases clipped from V and 2 bases from J, the junction kept 6 bases outside the gene matches. Per the germline V gene, CDR1 is MNHNS and CDR2 is SASEGT. CDR3: CASSPLTGPYEQYF. The CDR3 DNA reads as TGTGCCAGCAGTCCCCTGACAGGGCCCTACGAGCAGTACTTC.

The chain uses TRBV9 and TRBJ2-1; 12 nucleotides match TRBD1. The V gene's germline CDR1 is SGDLS and CDR2 YYNGEE. The CDR3 is 15 amino acids. The junction had 6 bases not matched to a gene; V was cut back by 4 bases and J by 7 bases. CDR3 DNA: TGTGCCAGCAGCCCGGGACAGGGGGCGCTTAATGAGCAGTTCTTC. This codes for CASSPGQGALNEQFF.

The gene calls are TRBV18 and TRBJ2-7, with 9 bases matching TRBD1. Unmatched junction bases numbered 6, after V lost 5 bases and J lost 4 bases. This CDR3 has 14 amino acids. The germline V gene has CDR1 KGHSH and CDR2 LQKENI. CDR3 DNA: TGTGCCAGCTCAGCACAGGGGGCGATTTACGAGCAGTACTTC. Its translation is CASSAQGAIYEQYF.

The chain couples TRBV7-9 to TRBJ2-1, with 11 nucleotides matching TRBD2. Trimming cost V 5 bases and J 3 bases; bases outside gene matches: 12. CDR1 is SEHNR, CDR2 FQNEAQ, per germline (reference sequence). The CDR3 is 18 amino acids. This chain's CDR3 is CASSPWLTSGDLYNEQFF. The CDR3 DNA follows: TGTGCCAGCAGCCCCTGGTTGACTAGCGGGGATCTCTACAATGAGCAGTTCTTC.

The rearrangement links TRBV30 to TRBJ2-5, with D perhaps matching TRBD2 (6 bases). CDR1 and CDR2 (germline): GTSNPN, SVGIG (reference sequence). The CDR3 is made up of 14 amino acids. The V and J ends lost 0 bases and 4 bases respectively, with 12 bases between them. CDR3 in DNA: TGTGCCTGGAGTGTACTTGGGGGAGGAGAGACCCAGTACTTC. Translating gives CAWSVLGGGETQYF. Full variable domain (missing parts from reference TRBV30 and TRBJ2-5): SQTIHQWPATLVQPVGSPLSLECTVEGTSNPNLYWYRQAAGRGLQLLFYSVGIGQISSEVPQNLSASRPQDRQFILSSKKLLLSDSGFYLCAWSVLGGGETQYFGPGTRLLVL.